These 24 T cell receptor beta chains originate from one sample sequenced in a study of blood T cell repertoires in COVID-19. This table comes from immunoSEQ multiplex PCR, and its TCRdb copy is limited to in-frame clones, with some not included. The sample consists of about 190,000 clones, roughly three quarters of them appearing once. Sample: PBMCs or T cells enriched from blood (not recorded which). Source of these receptors: a woman aged 50 to 60 with acute COVID-19.

This clone has only a few counts. V and J are TRBV29-1 and TRBJ2-2; tentative D call: TRBD1 (5 bases). Germline values: CDR1 SQVTM, CDR2 ANQGSEA. The CDR3 is 14 amino acids. Between the trimmed V and J ends, which lost 4 bases and 5 bases, there was a span of 14 bases. This CDR3 is CSVAPLAGTGELFF. The CDR3, as DNA: TGCAGCGTTGCCCCATTGGCAGGGACCGGGGAGCTGTTTTTT.

This clone was observed a few times. CDR3 coding DNA: TGTGCCAGCAGCCAGGGGTCGGATAGCAATCAGCCCCAGCATTTT. Protein: CASSQGSDSNQPQHF. The chain is built from TRBV9 and TRBJ1-5; D might be TRBD1 (6 bases). V lost 4 bases and J lost 0, with 11 bases in between. Germline CDR1 and CDR2: SGDLS and YYNGEE. The CDR3 is made up of 15 amino acids.

This clone was detected a few times. The chain combines TRBV10-3 with TRBJ2-3; TRBD2 agrees at 10 bases. Trimming at V came to 3 bases and at J to 1 base, leaving 10 bases not matched to a gene. CDR1 ENHRY and CDR2 SYGVKD come from the germline V gene. This CDR3 is built from 18 residues. CDR3 nucleotide sequence: TGTGCCATCAGTGAAGGGAGCGGGGGGGCTTTCGGCACAGATACGCAGTATTTT. Its protein is CAISEGSGGAFGTDTQYF.

This rearrangement joins TRBV18 to TRBJ1-4, with a tentative D call TRBD1 (5 bases). The germline V gene has CDR1 KGHSH and CDR2 LQKENI. V gave up 0 bases and J gave up 5 bases, with 7 bases separating them. The CDR3 length is 14 residues. CDR3 in DNA: TGTGCCAGCTCACCACCGGGGCTCAATGAAAAACTGTTTTTT. This sequence encodes CASSPPGLNEKLFF.

The CDR3 sequence: CASSLSEPGQGVEKLFF. The CDR3 coding sequence is TGCGCCAGCAGCTTGTCGGAACCGGGACAGGGTGTTGAAAAACTGTTTTTT. V gene TRBV5-1 combines with J gene TRBJ1-4, with 9 bases identical to TRBD1. The CDR3 loop spans 17 amino acids. V trimming: 1 base; J trimming: 7 bases; junction bases outside the gene matches: 11. CDR1 is SGHRS and CDR2 is YFSETQ in the germline V gene.

The chain uses TRBV10-3 and TRBJ1-1; tentatively, D is TRBD1 (5 bases). The ends were cut back, 2 bases at V and 5 bases at J, with 15 bases in the middle. CDR3 length: 15 residues. The germline CDR1 and CDR2 sequences are ENHRY and SYGVKD. Here the CDR3 DNA reads TGTGCCATCAGTGAGGCTGGGGGGGTTGGGACTGAAGCTTTCTTT. Amino acid sequence: CAISEAGGVGTEAFF.

In its sample, this clone was seen once. CDR3 coding DNA: TGTGCCAGCAGCCACGAGGGGACAGACAATCAGCCCCAGCATTTT. Translation gives CASSHEGTDNQPQHF. V usage is TRBV2 and J usage is TRBJ1-5; TRBD1 matches at 7 bases. CDR1 SNHLY and CDR2 FYNNEI come from the germline V gene. The CDR3 is made up of 15 amino acids. V lost 6 bases, J lost 3 bases, and 8 bases stayed unmatched.

The chain has TRBV10-1 and TRBJ1-1; tentatively, D is TRBD1 (5 bases). V lost 0 bases, J lost 0 bases, and 11 bases lay in between. Germline V gene data show CDR1 as WNHNN and CDR2 as SYGVQD (reference sequence). The CDR3 is made up of 16 amino acids. CDR3 in amino acids: CASSESSTGMNTEAFF. In DNA form, the CDR3 reads TGCGCCAGCAGTGAGTCATCCACAGGAATGAACACTGAAGCTTTCTTT.

The chain combines TRBV7-3 with TRBJ2-2; the D gene is possibly TRBD2 (5 bases). In germline, CDR1 is SGHTA, CDR2 FQGTGA. V was clipped by 1 base and J by 4 bases, with 13 bases between them. The CDR3 has 16 residues. The CDR3 sequence is CASSLNEGRVTGELFF. The CDR3 DNA is TGTGCCAGCAGCTTAAATGAGGGTCGGGTCACCGGGGAGCTGTTTTTT. The complete variable domain, with remaining parts taken from reference TRBV7-3 and TRBJ2-2, reads GAGVSQTPSNKVTEKGKYVELRCDPISGHTALYWYRQSLGQGPEFLIYFQGTGAADDSGLPNDRFFAVRPEGSVSTLKIQRTERGDSAVYLCASSLNEGRVTGELFFGEGSRLTVL.

Here the CDR3 reads CASSASGGASTSYNEQFF. The CDR3 coding sequence is TGTGCCAGCAGCGCTAGCGGGGGGGCCTCAACCTCCTACAATGAGCAGTTCTTC. This chain links TRBV9 with TRBJ2-1, with 12 bases aligning to TRBD2. CDR1 SGDLS and CDR2 YYNGEE come from the germline V gene. V lost 3 bases, J lost 0 bases, and 7 bases stayed unmatched. The CDR3 runs 18 residues.

V usage is TRBV12-5 and J usage is TRBJ2-5; 8 positions agree with TRBD1. Unmatched junction bases numbered 9, after V lost 4 bases and J lost 2 bases. The CDR3 spans 16 residues. Germline CDR1 LGHNT, CDR2 FRNRAP. The CDR3 is CASGSSTGTGQETQYF. CDR3 DNA sequence: TGTGCTAGTGGTTCGTCAACCGGGACAGGACAAGAGACCCAGTACTTC. The variable domain in full, completed from reference TRBV12-5 and TRBJ2-5, reads DARVTQTPRHKVTEMGQEVTMRCQPILGHNTVFWYRQTMMQGLELLAYFRNRAPLDDSGMPKDRFSAEMPDATLATLKIQPSEPRDSAVYFCASGSSTGTGQETQYFGPGTRLLVL.

The gene calls are TRBV12-5 and TRBJ2-7; maybe TRBD1 (5 bases). Deletions cut 6 bases from V and 3 bases from J, with 12 bases between. The CDR3 is made up of 13 amino acids. CDR1 LGHNT and CDR2 FRNRAP come from the germline V gene. CDR3 loop: CASGAGHRYEQYV. CDR3 in DNA: TGTGCTAGTGGCGCTGGACACCGCTACGAGCAGTACGTC.

The gene calls are TRBV12-3 or TRBV12-4 and TRBJ1-6, with unresolved D. CDR3 length equals 12 residues. Trimming left V 6 bases short and J 7 bases short, with 7 bases between. Here the CDR3 reads CASSRANSPLHF. The CDR3 DNA reads as TGTGCCAGCAGCCGCGCCAATTCACCCCTCCACTTT.

J is TRBJ2-3 and V is TRBV16; TRBD1 agrees at 8 bases. Germline trimming cut 3 bases from V and 3 bases from J; bases unmatched to any gene: 2. This CDR3 region has 14 residues. CDR1 and CDR2 (germline): KGHSY, FQNENV. CDR3 region: CASSHQGATDTQYF. The CDR3, as DNA: TGTGCCAGCAGCCACCAGGGGGCAACAGATACGCAGTATTTT.

The count of this clone is one. V and J are TRBV10-2 and TRBJ1-5; D unclear. This CDR3 has 17 residues. Germline V gives CDR1 WSHSY, CDR2 SAAADI. V lost 11 bases, J lost 1 base, and 24 bases lay in between. The CDR3 DNA reads TGCGCCGCGAAGTTAAAGCGTCGACCCGACAGCAATCAGCCCCAGCATTTT. As protein: CAAKLKRRPDSNQPQHF.

This sequence joins TRBV28 and TRBJ1-1, with D possibly being TRBD1 (5 bases). CDR3 length: 14 residues. The germline V gene has CDR1 MDHEN and CDR2 SYDVKM. Trimming removed 3 bases at V and 0 bases at J, with 8 bases between. The CDR3 coding sequence is TGTGCCAGCAGTTTGGGGCAGTTGAACACTGAAGCTTTCTTT. Its protein is CASSLGQLNTEAFF.

V gene TRBV19 combines with J gene TRBJ1-1, with a possible D match to TRBD1 (5 bases). In germline, CDR1 is LNHDA, CDR2 SQIVND (reference sequence). V was cut by 4 bases and J by 0 bases, with 18 bases left in between. The CDR3 spans 17 residues. CDR3: CASSTPRGGELNTEAFF. The CDR3 nucleotides read TGTGCCAGTAGTACCCCAAGAGGAGGGGAACTGAACACTGAAGCTTTCTTT.

J is TRBJ1-1 and V is TRBV6-6; 9 bases are a match to TRBD1. The CDR3 covers 13 residues. The junction had 1 base not matched to a gene; V was cut back by 5 bases and J by 3 bases. From germline, CDR1 is MNHNY and CDR2 SVGAGI (reference sequence). CDR3 nucleotide sequence: TGTGCCAGCAGTGGGGACAGGGACACTGAAGCTTTCTTT. As protein: CASSGDRDTEAFF.

The chain links TRBV7-8 to TRBJ1-5, with D perhaps matching TRBD1 (5 bases). CDR1 SGHVS and CDR2 FQNEAQ come from the germline V gene. This CDR3 comprises 15 residues. With 4 bases removed from V and 7 bases from J, the gap between germline ends came to 17 bases. The CDR3 sequence: CASSWGVQGSQPQHF. The CDR3 nucleotides read TGTGCCAGCAGCTGGGGCGTCCAGGGATCCCAGCCCCAGCATTTT.

V gene TRBV2 combines with J gene TRBJ1-1, with D perhaps TRBD1 (5 bases). CDR1 is SNHLY, CDR2 FYNNEI, per germline. V shed 7 bases and J shed 5 bases, with 8 bases lying between them. CDR3 length: 11 residues. The DNA of the CDR3 is TGTGCCAGCACGCAGGGTACTGAAGCTTTCTTT. It yields the protein CASTQGTEAFF.

The chain links TRBV6-5 to TRBJ1-3; D possibly corresponds to TRBD1 (6 bases). The germline V gene encodes CDR1 MNHEY and CDR2 SVGAGI. Trimming pared 2 bases from V and 2 bases from J, leaving 10 bases between. The CDR3 sequence is 15 residues long. In DNA, the CDR3 is TGTGCCAGCAGTTACGCCGGGACACCTGGAAACACCATATATTTT. Protein product: CASSYAGTPGNTIYF.

The V gene is TRBV27, the J gene TRBJ1-4; D might be TRBD1 (5 bases). Germline CDR1 MNHEY, CDR2 SMNVEV (reference sequence). The CDR3 is 14 amino acids. The ends were cut back, 5 bases at V and 6 bases at J, with 13 bases in the middle. CDR3 amino acids: CASSGGGYYEKLFF. The CDR3 coding sequence is TGTGCCAGCAGTGGCGGGGGGTACTATGAAAAACTGTTTTTT.

The sample holds one count of this clone. CDR3 in DNA: TGTGCCAGTAGTATCGGCGGGGGCTATTACAATGAGCAGTTCTTC. Translated, it gives CASSIGGGYYNEQFF. The V gene is TRBV19, the J gene TRBJ2-1; D perhaps matches TRBD2 (7 bases). The CDR3 is 15 amino acids. With 3 bases removed from V and 4 bases from J, the gap between germline ends came to 13 bases. CDR1 and CDR2 (germline): LNHDA, SQIVND (reference sequence).

The chain employs TRBV29-1 and TRBJ2-5; 9 nucleotides match TRBD2. The ends lost 1 base at V and 5 bases at J; junction bases unmatched: 5. The CDR3 has 14 amino acids. Germline lookup yields CDR1 SQVTM and CDR2 ANQGSEA. The CDR3: CSVEGLAGYETQYF. The CDR3 DNA reads TGCAGCGTTGAAGGCCTAGCGGGGTACGAGACCCAGTACTTC.